This T cell receptor beta chain was sequenced for a study of blood T cell repertoires in COVID-19. About the study: Spain, Italy and the United States supplied samples that represented acute and convalescent COVID-19. T cells, B-cell-depleted T cells, or PBMCs provided the cDNA or gDNA that served as material.

TCRdb keeps only in-frame clones here, not all; method: immunoSEQ multiplex PCR. The sample contains tens of thousands of clones, 91% of which appear only once. CDR3 length equals 13 residues. Germline V gene sequence: CDR1 SGHDT, CDR2 YYEEEE. The V and J ends lost 4 bases and 6 bases, in that order; junction bases with no gene match: 1. The chain has TRBV5-6 and TRBJ2-3; 11 bases are a match to TRBD1. This TCR was recovered from a woman aged 45-65 years in a cohort sampled during active COVID-19. Sequenced: peripheral blood. The CDR3 nucleotides are TGTGCCAGCAGCCGGGACAGGGGGGATACGCAGTATTTT. Protein product: CASSRDRGDTQYF.